This T cell receptor (beta chain) was retrieved from a study of T cells in tuberculosis. The overall study: IGRA-negative adolescents, IGRA-positive adolescents with latent tuberculosis and adults with active tuberculosis formed this South African cohort.

About this clone: What it binds is unknown.

The study's findings and limits: Active tuberculosis patients had shorter CDR3-alpha; the beta difference was nonsignificant.

Trimming cost V 5 bases and J 6 bases, with 15 bases left between them. Germline lookup yields CDR1 MDHEN and CDR2 SYDVKM. This CDR3 is 14 amino acids long. Repertoires were generated with immunoSEQ multiplex PCR, while TCRdb's copy carries only in-frame clones and drops some. The sample has more than 9,000 clones; roughly 94% are singletons. The V and J genes are TRBV28 and TRBJ2-3; the D gene is possibly TRBD2 (5 bases). Sample: PBMCs. The receptor was isolated from an adult with tuberculosis. CDR3 protein: CASSLRLAGDTQYF. As DNA, the CDR3 is TGTGCCAGCAGTCTCCGGCTAGCTGGGGATACGCAGTATTTT.